This is a list of T cell receptor beta chains from one sample in a study of blood T cell repertoires in COVID-19. The repertoire was sequenced with immunoSEQ multiplex PCR; TCRdb's copy has only in-frame clones and lacks some. Seen here are some 490,000 clones, about 88% observed once, and the top ten hold approximately 8%. Sequencing was done on a sample of PBMCs or T cells enriched from blood (not recorded which). These receptor sequences come from a woman in her sixties who had recovered from COVID-19. The CDR3 runs from the conserved cysteine through the conserved F or W. The D gene is left open where the match is weak. Some rows mark clone size as missing; the rest say once, few, many or name a class of expanded clone.

d_call	v_call	clone_size	j_call	cdr3_nt	cdr3_aa
-	TRBV5-1	-	TRBJ2-5	TGCGCCAGCAGCGCGACGGGACTTAGGGAGACCCAGTACTTC	CASSATGLRETQYF
TRBD2	TRBV7-2	-	TRBJ2-3	TGTGCCAGCAGCTTCAGCGGGACCTCACGTGCAGATACGCAGTATTTT	CASSFSGTSRADTQYF
-	TRBV3-1/TRBV3-2	once	TRBJ1-3	TGTGCCAGCAGCCCCGTGCAGATGGGAAACACCATATATTTT	CASSPVQMGNTIYF
-	TRBV27	few	TRBJ1-1	TGTGCCAGCAGTTTAGCCGGGAACACTGAAGCTTTCTTT	CASSLAGNTEAFF
-	TRBV6-8	-	TRBJ1-3	TGTGCCAGCAGGGGGCCTGGAAACACCATATATTTT	CASRGPGNTIYF
TRBD2	TRBV5-4	few	TRBJ2-1	TGTGCCAGCAGCGGGACTAGCGGGGGGGCCTACTACAATGAGCAGTTCTTC	CASSGTSGGAYYNEQFF
TRBD2	TRBV9	-	TRBJ2-3	TGTGCCAGCAGCGCCCCCTCAGCGGGGGGGAGCACAGATACGCAGTATTTT	CASSAPSAGGSTDTQYF
-	TRBV6-5	-	TRBJ1-6	TGTGCCAGCAGCCGCGGACAGATCCTTAATTCACCCCTCCACTTT	CASSRGQILNSPLHF
-	TRBV29-1	few	TRBJ1-1	TGCAGCGTCCGAGACACAGGGACTGAAGCTTTCTTT	CSVRDTGTEAFF
-	TRBV2	-	TRBJ2-2	TGTGCCAGCAGTGAAGCTAAAAGCACGGGGGGCCAGGGGACCGGGGAGCTGTTTTTT	CASSEAKSTGGQGTGELFF
-	TRBV7-2	-	TRBJ2-3	TGTGCCAGCAGCTTAAGGGGCAGCCTCACAGATACGCAGTATTTT	CASSLRGSLTDTQYF
TRBD1	TRBV3-1/TRBV3-2	-	TRBJ1-6	TGTGCCAGCAGCCAAGAAAGACAGGGCTGGGGTAATTCACCCCTCCACTTT	CASSQERQGWGNSPLHF
-	TRBV10-3	-	TRBJ2-7	TGTGCCATCAGGGGGGGATATGGACAAGGACCCTACGAGCAGTACTTC	CAIRGGYGQGPYEQYF
TRBD1	TRBV28	-	TRBJ1-1	TGTGCCAGCAGACGACAGGGGGCGGCTGAAGCTTTCTTT	CASRRQGAAEAFF
TRBD1	TRBV24-1	-	TRBJ2-2	TGTGCCACCTCCGACAGGGGGCAGTGGACCGGGGAGCTGTTTTTT	CATSDRGQWTGELFF
-	TRBV11-2	-	TRBJ2-5	TGTGCCAGCAGCTTAAGCAGGGTCCAAGAGACCCAGTACTTC	CASSLSRVQETQYF
-	TRBV10-3	-	TRBJ1-2	TGTGCCATCAGTTCGCTCTCCCCGGACAGCCCCTATGGCTACACCTTC	CAISSLSPDSPYGYTF
TRBD1	TRBV27	-	TRBJ1-1	TGTGCCAGCAGCAGGACAGGGTTGAACACTGAAGCTTTCTTT	CASSRTGLNTEAFF
TRBD1	TRBV30	-	TRBJ1-3	TGTGCCTGCAACAGGGGGTCCTCTGGAAACACCATATATTTT	CACNRGSSGNTIYF
-	TRBV4-1	-	TRBJ1-5	TGCGCCAGCAGTAGGGGTTGGGGTCAGCCCCAGCATTTT	CASSRGWGQPQHF
-	TRBV21-1	-	TRBJ1-3	TGTGCCAGCAGCAAAGACCCCAGGACTGGAAACACCATATATTTT	CASSKDPRTGNTIYF
-	TRBV4-1	-	TRBJ1-2	TGCGCCAGCAGCCAACCCCGGACGGGGGGAGACTACACCTTC	CASSQPRTGGDYTF
TRBD2	TRBV7-2	-	TRBJ2-1	TGTGCCAGCAGCAGGGGACTAGCGGGCCTGGTGACTTACAATGAGCAGTTCTTC	CASSRGLAGLVTYNEQFF
-	TRBV5-1	-	TRBJ1-1	TGCGCCAGCAGCTTTCGGGGTGAGGACACTGAAGCTTTCTTT	CASSFRGEDTEAFF
TRBD2	TRBV9	-	TRBJ2-2	TGTGCCAGCAGCGTGATGGGGGGGACCGGGGAGCTGTTTTTT	CASSVMGGTGELFF
-	TRBV6-5	once	TRBJ2-3	TGTGCCAGCACCCTTTCGGGACTCACGCAGTATTTT	CASTLSGLTQYF
-	TRBV2	-	TRBJ1-1	TGTGCCAGCAGTCGGGGGACTCAAGGCACTGAAGCTTTCTTT	CASSRGTQGTEAFF
-	TRBV18	once	TRBJ2-3	TGTGCCAGCTCACCCCGAGACACAGATACGCAGTATTTT	CASSPRDTDTQYF
TRBD2	TRBV14	-	TRBJ2-1	TGTGCCAGCAGCCCAGCGGGGACTGAGCAGTTCTTC	CASSPAGTEQFF
TRBD2	TRBV6-6	once	TRBJ2-1	TGTGCCAGCAGTCAAAGAGGCGGGGGGAACTCCTACAATGAGCAGTTCTTC	CASSQRGGGNSYNEQFF
-	TRBV5-1	-	TRBJ2-2	TGCGCCAGCAGCTTGCCAGGGCCGAACACCGGGGAGCTGTTTTTT	CASSLPGPNTGELFF
TRBD1	TRBV5-6	-	TRBJ1-5	TGTGCCAGCAGCCGGGACAGGGGCACGTATAGCAATCAGCCCCAGCATTTT	CASSRDRGTYSNQPQHF
-	TRBV18	-	TRBJ1-1	TGTGCCAGCTCACCACGAGGGAACACTGAAGCTTTCTTT	CASSPRGNTEAFF
-	TRBV7-8	few	TRBJ1-1	TGTGCCAGCAGCCCCAAATCAGGGACTGAAGCTTTCTTT	CASSPKSGTEAFF
TRBD2	TRBV29-1	-	TRBJ2-1	TGCAGCGTTATCAGCGGGGGGTCCTACAATGAGCAGTTCTTC	CSVISGGSYNEQFF
-	TRBV7-2	-	TRBJ1-2	TGTGCCAGCAGCCTTTCGGCGGGTAACTATGGCTACACCTTC	CASSLSAGNYGYTF
-	TRBV4-2	-	TRBJ2-7	TGTGCCAGCAGCCAAGAATGGGGGCTGAGCTCCTACGAGCAGTACTTC	CASSQEWGLSSYEQYF
TRBD1	TRBV14	-	TRBJ1-1	TGTGCCAGCAGCCGAGGGACAGGGGCTTACACTGAAGCTTTCTTT	CASSRGTGAYTEAFF
TRBD1	TRBV6-5	-	TRBJ1-2	TGTGCCAGCAGTTACTCCGGGACAGCTAACTATGGCTACACCTTC	CASSYSGTANYGYTF
-	TRBV2	once	TRBJ2-5	TGTGCCAGCACCGAAAGGGGTGAGACCCAGTACTTC	CASTERGETQYF
TRBD1	TRBV10-2	-	TRBJ2-2	TGCGCCAGCAGCTTGTTTCGACAGGGGAGGTCCGGGGAGCTGTTTTTT	CASSLFRQGRSGELFF
-	TRBV2	once	TRBJ1-1	TGTGCCAGCAGTGTTTCCAGGGGCAACACTGAAGCTTTCTTT	CASSVSRGNTEAFF
TRBD1	TRBV7-9	once	TRBJ1-3	TGTGCCAGCAGCTCATGGACAGGGAGAAACACCATATATTTT	CASSSWTGRNTIYF
TRBD1	TRBV3-1/TRBV3-2	-	TRBJ1-4	TGTGCCAGCAGCCAGGAAGGACAGGCCTTTAAACTGTTTTTT	CASSQEGQAFKLFF
-	TRBV28	-	TRBJ1-2	TGTGCCAGCAGCGGGGCAGGGGCTACCTATGGCTACACCTTC	CASSGAGATYGYTF
-	TRBV28	-	TRBJ2-7	TGTGCCAGCAGTTTATTACAGGGAAATGGCGAGCAGTACTTC	CASSLLQGNGEQYF
-	TRBV18	-	TRBJ2-7	TGTGCCAGCTCACCTGGACACTCAACTAATAACGAGCAGTACTTC	CASSPGHSTNNEQYF
TRBD2	TRBV2	once	TRBJ2-3	TGTGCCAGCAGTGTTACTAGCGGGCTAGATACGCAGTATTTT	CASSVTSGLDTQYF
-	TRBV7-2	-	TRBJ2-7	TGTGCCAGCAGCTTAGTAGGGGGGGGACAGGCTATAGAGTACTTC	CASSLVGGGQAIEYF
-	TRBV5-5	once	TRBJ2-6	TGTGCCAGCAGCGCTGACAGAGTTGTCTCTGGGGCCAACGTCCTGACTTTC	CASSADRVVSGANVLTF
-	TRBV5-5	once	TRBJ2-7	TGTGCCAGCAGCTTGGACTGGTCCTACGAGCAGTACTTC	CASSLDWSYEQYF
TRBD1	TRBV5-1	-	TRBJ1-1	TGCGCCAGCAGCTTGCAGGGGGTGAACACTGAAGCTTTCTTT	CASSLQGVNTEAFF
-	TRBV5-1	-	TRBJ1-1	TGCGCCAGCAGCTTGGTACCCGGGAACGCTGAAGCTTTCTTT	CASSLVPGNAEAFF
-	TRBV27	-	TRBJ2-5	TGTGCCAGCAGTTCCCCGGGATTAGGGGAGACCCAGTACTTC	CASSSPGLGETQYF
TRBD2	TRBV11-2	-	TRBJ2-1	TGTGCCAGCAGCTTAACCCCCTGGGGGGGGAATGCCTTCAATGAGCAGTTCTTC	CASSLTPWGGNAFNEQFF
TRBD1	TRBV2	-	TRBJ1-2	TGTGCCAGCAGCGGGACAGGGGGCGGCAACTATGGCTACACCTTC	CASSGTGGGNYGYTF
-	TRBV10-3	-	TRBJ2-3	TGTGCCATCAGGGGGACTCCGGGCGATACGCAGTATTTT	CAIRGTPGDTQYF
TRBD1	TRBV5-1	-	TRBJ2-5	TGCGCCAGCAGCTGGGGACAGGGCCAGGAGACCCAGTACTTC	CASSWGQGQETQYF
-	TRBV6-6	-	TRBJ1-1	TGTGCCAGCACCCCAAGCACGAACACTGAAGCTTTCTTT	CASTPSTNTEAFF
-	TRBV27	-	TRBJ1-2	TGTGCCAGCAGTTTAGAAGAGCGGGGCCTCTATGGCTACACCTTC	CASSLEERGLYGYTF